This section outlines one T cell receptor beta chain sequence together with its context. The antigen is unknown. This sample is part of a study of cytomegalovirus exposure and HLA in healthy donors. Study results and caveats: TCR beta V- and J-gene trimming, according to a later analysis, was linked to a missense DCLRE1C variant. Confirmation in vitro established that a few CMV-associated chains were specific for CMV antigens.

PCR was performed using 60 Vbeta and 13 Jbeta primers. Sequencing used immunoSEQ multiplex PCR; TCRdb keeps in-frame clones, though not all of them. This sample yields about 140,000 clones, of which approximately 79% are seen a single time; roughly 1% belongs to the top ten. Germline V gene sequence: CDR1 ENHRY, CDR2 SYGVKD. The CDR3 is 17 residues long. V was trimmed by 0 bases and J by 6 bases, leaving 20 bases between them. This rearrangement joins TRBV10-3 to TRBJ1-1; D remains unclear. The sequence derives from a man in his late teens or twenties in good health and CMV-seronegative. Sequenced: PBMCs. The CDR3 DNA reads TGTGCCATCAGTGAGTCGACAAATCCAATGTCAACCTCTGAAGCTTTCTTT. It is translated as CAISESTNPMSTSEAFF.